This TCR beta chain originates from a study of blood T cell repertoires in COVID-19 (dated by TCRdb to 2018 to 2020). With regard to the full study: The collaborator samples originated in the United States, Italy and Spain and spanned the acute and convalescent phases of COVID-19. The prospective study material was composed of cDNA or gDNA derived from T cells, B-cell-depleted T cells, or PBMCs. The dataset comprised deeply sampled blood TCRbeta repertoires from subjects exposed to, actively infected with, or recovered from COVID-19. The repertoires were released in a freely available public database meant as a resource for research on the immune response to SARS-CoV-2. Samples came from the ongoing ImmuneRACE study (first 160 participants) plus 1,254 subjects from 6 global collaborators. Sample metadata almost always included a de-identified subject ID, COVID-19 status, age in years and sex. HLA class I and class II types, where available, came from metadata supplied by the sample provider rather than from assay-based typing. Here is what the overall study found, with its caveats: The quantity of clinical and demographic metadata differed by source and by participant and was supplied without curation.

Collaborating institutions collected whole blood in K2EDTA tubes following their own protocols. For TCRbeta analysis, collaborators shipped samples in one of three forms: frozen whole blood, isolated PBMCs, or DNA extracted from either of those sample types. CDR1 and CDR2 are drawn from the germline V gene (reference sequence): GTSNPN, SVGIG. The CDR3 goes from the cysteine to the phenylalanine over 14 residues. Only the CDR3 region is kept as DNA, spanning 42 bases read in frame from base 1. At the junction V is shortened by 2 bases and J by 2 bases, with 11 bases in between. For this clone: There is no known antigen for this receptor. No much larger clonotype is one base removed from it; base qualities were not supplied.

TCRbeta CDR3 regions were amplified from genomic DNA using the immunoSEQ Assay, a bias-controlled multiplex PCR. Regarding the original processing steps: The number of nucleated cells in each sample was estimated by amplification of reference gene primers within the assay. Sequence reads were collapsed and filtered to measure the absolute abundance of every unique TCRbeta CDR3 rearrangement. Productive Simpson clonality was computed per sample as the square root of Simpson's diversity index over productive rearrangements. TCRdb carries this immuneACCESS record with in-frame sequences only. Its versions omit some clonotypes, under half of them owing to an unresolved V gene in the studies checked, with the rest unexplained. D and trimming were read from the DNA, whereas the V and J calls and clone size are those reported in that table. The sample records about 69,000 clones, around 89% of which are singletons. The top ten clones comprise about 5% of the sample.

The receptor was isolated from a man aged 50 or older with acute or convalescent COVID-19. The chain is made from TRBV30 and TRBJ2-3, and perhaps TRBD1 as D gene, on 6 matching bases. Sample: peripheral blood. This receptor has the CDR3 CAWSQGGPTDTQYF. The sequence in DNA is TGTGCCTGGAGTCAAGGGGGACCCACAGATACGCAGTATTTT.